This section outlines one TCR beta chain sequence together with its context. As handled by the study authors: Reference gene primer amplification in the assay estimated nucleated cell counts. The assay was immunoSEQ multiplex PCR, and TCRdb's table has in-frame clones only and misses some. From that table come the V and J calls and clone size; the DNA was used to work out D and trimming. This table holds about 46,000 clones, less than 90% found once. This sample stems from a study of blood T cell repertoires in COVID-19. About the research overall: Whether acute or convalescent, the COVID-19 samples came from the United States, Italy and Spain. The cDNA or gDNA used as material had been derived from T cells, B-cell-depleted T cells, or PBMCs.

The source is a man aged 60 to 75 with acute or convalescent COVID-19. Sample: peripheral blood.

This CDR3 is CASSFSQGYGYTF. DNA of the CDR3: TGTGCCAGCAGCTTTAGTCAGGGGTATGGCTACACCTTC. The chain links TRBV5-6 to TRBJ1-2; the D gene is possibly TRBD1 (6 bases). The germline gives CDR1 SGHDT, CDR2 YYEEEE. There are 13 residues in the CDR3. The V gene lost 2 bases and the J gene lost 5 bases, with 10 bases spanning the gap.